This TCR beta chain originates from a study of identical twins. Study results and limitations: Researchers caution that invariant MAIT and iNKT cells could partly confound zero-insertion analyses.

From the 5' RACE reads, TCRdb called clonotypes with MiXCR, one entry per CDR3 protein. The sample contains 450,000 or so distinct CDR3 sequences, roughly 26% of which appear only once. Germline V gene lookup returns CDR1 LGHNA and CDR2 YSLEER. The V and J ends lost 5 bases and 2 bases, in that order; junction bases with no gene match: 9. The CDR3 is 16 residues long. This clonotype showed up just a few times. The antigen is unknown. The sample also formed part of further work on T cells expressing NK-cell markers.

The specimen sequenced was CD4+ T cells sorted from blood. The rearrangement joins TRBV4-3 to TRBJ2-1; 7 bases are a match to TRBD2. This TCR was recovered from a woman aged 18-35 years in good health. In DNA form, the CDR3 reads TGCGCCAGCAGCTACGTGACTAGCCTAACCTACAATGAGCAGTTCTTC. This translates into CASSYVTSLTYNEQFF.